A selection of T cell receptor beta chains follows, all from one sample in a study of blood T cell repertoires in COVID-19. The data were produced by immunoSEQ multiplex PCR, yet TCRdb's version contains in-frame clones alone and is incomplete. Of about 120,000 clones listed, 65% to 80% are singletons. The source material was peripheral blood. These receptors all come from a human donor with acute or convalescent COVID-19. The donor label of this sample is uncertain. The CDR3 runs from the conserved cysteine through the conserved F or W. The D gene is left open where the match is weak. Some rows have no size entry. The others give once, few or many, or a class for an expanded clone.

j_gene	v_gene	d_gene	abundance	CDR3aa	CDR3nt
TRBJ1-2	TRBV25-1	.	.	CASRLGGAGGYTF	TGTGCCAGCAGATTAGGAGGGGCCGGTGGCTACACCTTC
TRBJ1-3	TRBV11-2	.	.	CASSLGHVAGNTIYF	TGTGCCAGCAGCTTAGGTCACGTAGCTGGAAACACCATATATTTT
TRBJ1-6	TRBV20-1	.	.	CSASRGTSSYNSPLHF	TGCAGTGCTAGTAGAGGCACGAGCTCCTATAATTCACCCCTCCACTTT
TRBJ2-7	TRBV2	.	.	CASMLFSPYEQYF	TGTGCCAGCATGCTTTTTAGCCCCTACGAGCAGTACTTC
TRBJ1-3	TRBV7-8	.	.	CASSFYQGSGNTIYF	TGTGCCAGCAGCTTTTACCAGGGCTCTGGAAACACCATATATTTT
TRBJ2-3	TRBV18	TRBD1	.	CASSSTGATQYF	TGTGCCAGCTCATCCACAGGGGCTACGCAGTATTTT
TRBJ1-2	TRBV5-1	.	.	CASSLEQPYGYTF	TGCGCCAGCAGCTTGGAACAGCCCTATGGCTACACCTTC
TRBJ1-1	TRBV7-8	.	.	CASSSPPGTPEAFF	TGTGCCAGCAGCTCTCCCCCCGGGACACCTGAAGCTTTCTTT
TRBJ2-3	TRBV5-1	TRBD2	.	CASSPTTSGDTQYF	TGCGCCAGCAGCCCAACGACTAGCGGAGATACGCAGTATTTT
TRBJ2-7	TRBV9	TRBD1	.	CASSVTTGTGVEQYF	TGTGCCAGCAGCGTAACCACCGGGACAGGGGTGGAGCAGTACTTC
TRBJ2-5	TRBV10-3	TRBD1	few	CAISARDRKGQETQYF	TGTGCCATCAGTGCCCGGGACAGGAAAGGTCAAGAGACCCAGTACTTC
TRBJ2-7	TRBV7-2	TRBD1	.	CASSLWGQNYEQYF	TGTGCCAGCAGCCTGTGGGGACAGAACTACGAGCAGTACTTC
TRBJ2-1	TRBV3-1/TRBV3-2	.	few	CASSQWGGSSNEQFF	TGTGCCAGCAGCCAATGGGGGGGCTCTAGTAATGAGCAGTTCTTC
TRBJ1-1	TRBV18	.	once	CASSPVQLNTEAFF	TGTGCCAGCTCACCCGTACAGTTGAACACTGAAGCTTTCTTT
TRBJ2-3	TRBV6-1	.	.	CASSEVLGGMTDTQYF	TGTGCCAGCAGTGAAGTTCTAGGGGGTATGACAGATACGCAGTATTTT
TRBJ2-3	TRBV4-1	TRBD2	few	CASSQVAKAGGISTDTQYF	TGCGCCAGCAGCCAAGTCGCTAAAGCGGGGGGGATTAGCACAGATACGCAGTATTTT
TRBJ2-2	TRBV30	TRBD1	once	CAWSETGYTGELFF	TGTGCCTGGAGTGAGACAGGGTACACCGGGGAGCTGTTTTTT
TRBJ1-5	TRBV13	.	once	CASSLGALQGTQPQHF	TGTGCCAGCAGCTTAGGGGCACTGCAGGGTACTCAGCCCCAGCATTTT
TRBJ2-3	TRBV5-1	.	.	CASSLRVSSTDTQYF	TGCGCCAGCAGCTTGAGAGTCTCTAGCACAGATACGCAGTATTTT
TRBJ2-4	TRBV24-1	TRBD1	.	CATSDRTGGIDIQYF	TGTGCCACCAGTGACCGGACAGGGGGGATCGACATTCAGTACTTC
TRBJ1-2	TRBV30	TRBD1	.	CAWSVGQGYGYTF	TGTGCCTGGAGTGTAGGACAGGGCTATGGCTACACCTTC
TRBJ2-7	TRBV30	.	many	CAWGPTEEQYF	TGTGCCTGGGGGCCTACGGAGGAGCAGTACTTC
TRBJ2-3	TRBV10-3	.	.	CAITPRMGLTSTDTQYF	TGTGCCATCACCCCCAGGATGGGACTTACTAGCACAGATACGCAGTATTTT
TRBJ2-7	TRBV2	TRBD1	few	CASRWDRGPPYEQYF	TGTGCCAGCAGGTGGGACAGGGGGCCTCCCTACGAGCAGTACTTC
TRBJ1-4	TRBV4-2	TRBD1	few	CASRPGQENEKLFF	TGTGCCAGCAGACCCGGACAGGAAAATGAAAAACTGTTTTTT
TRBJ2-1	TRBV15	TRBD1	.	CATSRARGLDNEQFF	TGTGCCACCAGCAGAGCGAGGGGGCTAGACAATGAGCAGTTCTTC
TRBJ2-2	TRBV7-3	TRBD1	.	CASSLTAGGVTGELFF	TGTGCCAGCAGCTTAACGGCAGGGGGCGTCACCGGGGAGCTGTTTTTT
TRBJ2-2	TRBV7-9	TRBD2	.	CASSRGLVNTGELFF	TGTGCCAGCAGCCGGGGACTAGTCAACACCGGGGAGCTGTTTTTT
TRBJ1-1	TRBV3-1/TRBV3-2	.	few	CASSTTGKGKAEAFF	TGTGCCAGCAGCACTACGGGGAAGGGAAAGGCTGAAGCTTTCTTT
TRBJ2-3	TRBV24-1	.	few	CATSEAGFTDTQYF	TGTGCCACCAGTGAGGCGGGGTTCACAGATACGCAGTATTTT
TRBJ1-3	TRBV3-1/TRBV3-2	TRBD1	.	CASSPWTGSSGNTIYF	TGTGCCAGCAGCCCTTGGACAGGGTCAAGTGGAAACACCATATATTTT
TRBJ1-5	TRBV19	TRBD1	.	CASSISGTGTLRDQPQHF	TGTGCCAGTAGTATATCCGGGACAGGGACCCTGCGGGATCAGCCCCAGCATTTT
TRBJ2-7	TRBV2	TRBD1	.	CASSEGRDRVWSREQYF	TGTGCCAGCAGTGAAGGCCGAGACAGGGTTTGGTCTCGAGAGCAGTACTTC
TRBJ1-5	TRBV29-1	.	.	CSVADGVLGNQPQHF	TGCAGCGTTGCTGACGGGGTGTTAGGCAATCAGCCCCAGCATTTT
TRBJ2-7	TRBV11-2	TRBD1	few	CASSLSGQSSYEQYF	TGTGCCAGCAGCTTATCGGGACAGAGTAGCTACGAGCAGTACTTC
TRBJ1-3	TRBV12-5	TRBD1	few	CASGQGQASGNTIYF	TGTGCTAGTGGACAAGGACAGGCCTCTGGAAACACCATATATTTT
TRBJ1-4	TRBV24-1	.	.	CATSDQKGQGNEKLFF	TGTGCCACCAGTGATCAAAAAGGGCAGGGGAATGAAAAACTGTTTTTT
TRBJ1-2	TRBV29-1	TRBD1	many	CSVVTGGAYGYTF	TGCAGCGTTGTTACAGGGGGTGCCTATGGCTACACCTTC
TRBJ1-5	TRBV4-2	.	.	CASSQDQGLGQPQHF	TGTGCCAGCAGCCAAGATCAGGGGCTGGGGCAGCCCCAGCATTTT
TRBJ1-2	TRBV7-9	TRBD1	.	CASSRQGFNTF	TGTGCCAGCAGCAGACAGGGATTCAACACCTTC
TRBJ1-3	TRBV7-8	.	.	CASSLAVRGSSGNTIYF	TGTGCCAGCAGCTTAGCGGTGAGGGGGAGCTCTGGAAACACCATATATTTT
TRBJ2-3	TRBV7-9	TRBD1	.	CASSQQGPLLDTQYF	TGTGCCAGCAGCCAACAGGGGCCGCTTTTGGATACGCAGTATTTT
TRBJ2-1	TRBV15	TRBD1	.	CATSRVVGTGNNEQFF	TGTGCCACCAGCAGAGTGGTCGGGACAGGGAACAATGAGCAGTTCTTC
TRBJ1-2	TRBV6-5	TRBD1	.	CASRTGVANYGYTF	TGTGCCAGCAGGACAGGGGTGGCTAACTATGGCTACACCTTC
TRBJ2-7	TRBV9	.	.	CASSPRWPGSYEQYF	TGTGCCAGCAGCCCAAGGTGGCCGGGGTCCTACGAGCAGTACTTC
TRBJ1-1	TRBV4-2	.	few	CASSQTPSGAGTEAFF	TGTGCCAGCAGCCAGACTCCCTCTGGGGCTGGCACTGAAGCTTTCTTT
TRBJ1-4	TRBV6-1	.	few	CASSGFPLGRGFEEKLFF	TGTGCCAGCAGTGGCTTCCCACTGGGGCGGGGCTTTGAAGAAAAACTGTTTTTT
TRBJ1-1	TRBV14	.	.	CASSQLTGQSTEAFF	TGTGCCAGCAGCCAACTGACAGGTCAGAGCACTGAAGCTTTCTTT
TRBJ2-3	TRBV5-4	.	.	CASSPGQITDTQYF	TGTGCCAGCAGCCCAGGGCAGATCACAGATACGCAGTATTTT
TRBJ1-1	TRBV18	TRBD1	.	CASSRQGMNTEAFF	TGTGCCAGCTCACGACAGGGTATGAACACTGAAGCTTTCTTT
TRBJ2-2	TRBV7-8	TRBD1	.	CASSPQTGANTGELFF	TGTGCCAGCAGCCCCCAGACAGGGGCGAACACCGGGGAGCTGTTTTTT
TRBJ1-3	TRBV9	TRBD1	few	CASSVGPGGEPGNTIYF	TGTGCCAGCAGCGTAGGCCCAGGGGGCGAACCTGGAAACACCATATATTTT
TRBJ1-1	TRBV5-1	.	.	CASSLGPGLEAFF	TGCGCCAGCAGCTTGGGGCCAGGGCTTGAAGCTTTCTTT
TRBJ1-1	TRBV27	.	few	CASSLGGIGTEAFF	TGTGCCAGTAGCCTGGGCGGGATTGGCACTGAAGCTTTCTTT
TRBJ1-6	TRBV7-2	.	.	CASSLNGPRASSPLHF	TGTGCCAGCAGCCTCAACGGTCCGAGGGCGAGTTCACCCCTCCACTTT
TRBJ1-5	TRBV28	.	.	CASSLGGSNQPQHF	TGTGCCAGCAGTTTAGGGGGGAGTAATCAGCCCCAGCATTTT
TRBJ2-2	TRBV30	.	.	CASWRRNTGELFF	TGTGCCAGTTGGAGGAGGAACACCGGGGAGCTGTTTTTT